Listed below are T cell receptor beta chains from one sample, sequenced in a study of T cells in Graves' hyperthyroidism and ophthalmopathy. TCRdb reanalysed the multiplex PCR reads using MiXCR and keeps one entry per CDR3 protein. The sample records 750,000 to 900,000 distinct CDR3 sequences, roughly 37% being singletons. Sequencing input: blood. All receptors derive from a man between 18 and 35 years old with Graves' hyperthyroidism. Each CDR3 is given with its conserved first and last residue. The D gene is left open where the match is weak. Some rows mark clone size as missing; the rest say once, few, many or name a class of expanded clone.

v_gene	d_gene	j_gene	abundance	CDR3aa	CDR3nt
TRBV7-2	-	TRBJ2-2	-	CASRRSRDQLAGELFF	TGTGCCAGCAGACGCTCCCGGGACCAGCTGGCTGGGGAGCTGTTTTTT
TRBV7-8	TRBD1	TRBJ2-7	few	CASSWTGEAYEQYF	TGTGCCAGCAGCTGGACAGGGGAAGCCTACGAGCAGTACTTC
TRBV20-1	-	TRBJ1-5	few	CSARGAGDTSPGQPQHF	TGCAGTGCTAGAGGGGCTGGGGATACTTCCCCCGGGCAGCCCCAGCATTTT
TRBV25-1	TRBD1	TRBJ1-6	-	CASSGTVVPLHF	TGTGCCAGCAGCGGGACAGTGGTCCCCCTCCACTTT
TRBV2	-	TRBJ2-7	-	CASRERLAYEQYF	TGTGCCAGCAGAGAACGCCTCGCCTACGAGCAGTACTTC
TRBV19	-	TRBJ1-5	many	CASWPGQWNQPQHF	TGTGCCAGCTGGCCCGGTCAATGGAACCAGCCCCAGCATTTT
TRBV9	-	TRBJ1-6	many	CASSPDFGLGPLHF	TGTGCCAGCAGCCCAGACTTCGGGCTCGGACCCCTCCACTTT
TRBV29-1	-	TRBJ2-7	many	CSVPQDEQYF	TGCAGCGTTCCGCAGGACGAGCAGTACTTC
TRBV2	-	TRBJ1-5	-	CASSFTPEGRFYSNQPQHF	TGTGCCAGCAGCTTCACCCCGGAGGGACGGTTCTATAGCAATCAGCCCCAGCATTTT
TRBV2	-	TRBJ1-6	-	CASSETGKALHF	TGTGCCAGCAGTGAAACAGGGAAGGCCCTCCACTTT
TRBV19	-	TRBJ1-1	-	CASSIAGVWGGTEAFF	TGTGCCAGTAGTATCGCGGGGGTCTGGGGGGGGACTGAAGCTTTCTTT
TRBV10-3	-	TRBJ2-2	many	CAISAPVRDSAGELFF	TGTGCCATCAGTGCGCCGGTCCGTGACTCCGCCGGGGAGCTGTTTTTT
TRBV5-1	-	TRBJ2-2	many	CASSTGTANTGELFF	TGCGCCAGCAGTACCGGGACGGCGAACACCGGGGAGCTGTTTTTT
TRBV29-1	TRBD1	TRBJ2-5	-	CSVPDRGETQYF	TGCAGCGTACCAGACAGGGGGGAGACCCAGTACTTC
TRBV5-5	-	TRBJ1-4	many	CASRPPGDEKLFF	TGTGCCAGCAGGCCTCCGGGAGATGAAAAACTGTTTTTT
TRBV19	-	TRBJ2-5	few	CASSRLVSETQYF	TGTGCCAGTAGTCGACTAGTTTCAGAGACCCAGTACTTC
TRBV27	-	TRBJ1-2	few	CASSFFGASYGYTF	TGTGCCAGCAGTTTTTTTGGGGCAAGCTATGGCTACACCTTC
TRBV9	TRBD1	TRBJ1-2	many	CASSVGAGGNGYTF	TGTGCCAGCAGCGTAGGCGCAGGGGGGAATGGCTACACCTTC
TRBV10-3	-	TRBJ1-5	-	CATAGSSNQPQHF	TGTGCCACGGCAGGGAGTAGCAATCAGCCCCAGCATTTT